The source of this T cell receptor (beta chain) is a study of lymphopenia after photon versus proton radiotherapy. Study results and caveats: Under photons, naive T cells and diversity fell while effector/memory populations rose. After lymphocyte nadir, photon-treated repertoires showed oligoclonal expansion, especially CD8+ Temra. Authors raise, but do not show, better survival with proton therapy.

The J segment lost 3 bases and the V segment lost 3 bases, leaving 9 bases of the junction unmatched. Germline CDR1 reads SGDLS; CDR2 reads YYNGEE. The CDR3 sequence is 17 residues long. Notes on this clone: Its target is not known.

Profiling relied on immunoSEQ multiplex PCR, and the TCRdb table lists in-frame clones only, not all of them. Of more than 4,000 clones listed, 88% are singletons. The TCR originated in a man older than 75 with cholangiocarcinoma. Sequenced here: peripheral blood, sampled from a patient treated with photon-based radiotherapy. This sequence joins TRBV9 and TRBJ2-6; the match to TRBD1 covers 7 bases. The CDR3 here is CASSAQVTGNGANVLTF. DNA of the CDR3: TGTGCCAGCAGCGCCCAGGTGACAGGGAATGGGGCCAACGTCCTGACTTTC.